The sequence of this T cell receptor beta chain was determined in a study of cytomegalovirus exposure and HLA in healthy donors. To note about this clone: Antigen unknown.

V lost 4 bases, J lost 6 bases, and 10 bases stayed unmatched. The V gene's germline CDR1 is LNHDA and CDR2 SQIVND (reference sequence). CDR3 length: 16 residues. The study's findings and limits: The study labeled approximately 150 TCR beta chains cytomegalovirus-associated. In vitro work confirmed that a few CMV-associated chains recognize CMV antigens.

Assay used: immunoSEQ multiplex PCR; TCRdb lists only in-frame clones, some missing. The sample lists 150,000 to 200,000 clones; approximately 88% were seen once. V and J are TRBV19 and TRBJ1-2, with 11 bases lining up with TRBD1. The receptor's source is a man between 18 and 29 years old in good health and CMV-seropositive. The sample consisted of PBMCs. The CDR3, as DNA: TGTGCCAGTAGTAACACCAATTGGGACAGGGGGGATGGCTACACCTTC. Its translation: CASSNTNWDRGDGYTF.